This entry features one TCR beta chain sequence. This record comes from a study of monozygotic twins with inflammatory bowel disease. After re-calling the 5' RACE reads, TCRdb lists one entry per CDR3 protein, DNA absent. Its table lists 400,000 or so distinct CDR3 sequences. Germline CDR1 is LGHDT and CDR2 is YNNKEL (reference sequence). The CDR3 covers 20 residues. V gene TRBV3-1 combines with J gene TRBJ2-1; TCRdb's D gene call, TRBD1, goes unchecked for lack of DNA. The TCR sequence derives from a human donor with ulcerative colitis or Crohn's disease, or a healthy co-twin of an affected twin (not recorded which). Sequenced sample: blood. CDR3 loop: CASSSLSGAIRGSSYNEQFF.